The T cell receptor (beta chain) under discussion was sequenced for a study of blood T cell repertoires in COVID-19. Produced via immunoSEQ multiplex PCR; TCRdb's table is partial and in-frame only. Of 160,000 or so clones listed, just under 90% are singletons. Germline CDR1 is LGHDT and CDR2 is YNNKEL (reference sequence). Trimming stripped 5 bases from V and 7 bases from J, with 15 bases between. The CDR3 is 15 amino acids. This clone was detected only once. This TCR was sampled from a woman in her seventies with COVID-19, enrolled during active disease. The V and J genes are TRBV3-1 (or the pseudogene TRBV3-2) and TRBJ1-6; maybe TRBD1 (5 bases). The source material was peripheral blood. The CDR3 region is CASSGTTGGNSPLHF. The CDR3 nucleotides are TGTGCCAGCAGCGGTACAACGGGGGGGAATTCACCCCTCCACTTT.